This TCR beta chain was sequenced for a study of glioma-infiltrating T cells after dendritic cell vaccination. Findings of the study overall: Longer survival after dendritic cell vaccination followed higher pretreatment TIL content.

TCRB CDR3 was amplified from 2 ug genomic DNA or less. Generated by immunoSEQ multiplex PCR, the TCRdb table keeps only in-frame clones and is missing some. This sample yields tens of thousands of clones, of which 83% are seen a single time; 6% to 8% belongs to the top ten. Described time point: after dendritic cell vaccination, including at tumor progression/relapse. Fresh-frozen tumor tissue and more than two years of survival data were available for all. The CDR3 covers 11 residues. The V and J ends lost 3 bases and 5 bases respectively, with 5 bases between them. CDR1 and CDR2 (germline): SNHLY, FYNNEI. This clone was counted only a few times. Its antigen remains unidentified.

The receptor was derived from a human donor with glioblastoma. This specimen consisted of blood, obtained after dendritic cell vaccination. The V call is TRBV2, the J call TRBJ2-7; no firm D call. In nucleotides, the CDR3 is TGTGCCAGCAGTGAGCCAGACGAGCAGTACTTC. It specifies CASSEPDEQYF.